Following are 14 T cell receptor beta chains from one sample sequenced in a study of control samples from healthy donors and cancer patients. The method was immunoSEQ multiplex PCR; TCRdb's version includes in-frame clones alone and lacks a portion of them. The sample shows about 120,000 clones, around 88% of them seen only once. Sequencing was done on a sample of blood. The receptors derive from a man between 40 and 49 years old in good health.

The chain carries TRBV11-3 and TRBJ2-2; D may be TRBD1 or TRBD2 (5 bases each). V gave up 5 bases and J gave up 2 bases, with 15 bases separating them. The CDR3 consists of 16 residues. From germline, CDR1 is SGHNT and CDR2 YENEEA. In nucleotides, the CDR3 is TGTGCCAGCAGCCGCGGTGGGGGTGGAAACACCGGGGAGCTGTTTTTT. This gives the protein CASSRGGGGNTGELFF. Full variable domain (outside the CDR3, taken from reference TRBV11-3 and TRBJ2-2): EAGVVQSPRYKIIEKKQPVAFWCNPISGHNTLYWYLQNLGQGPELLIRYENEEAVDDSQLPKDRFSAERLKGVDSTLKIQPAELGDSAVYLCASSRGGGGNTGELFFGEGSRLTVL.

J is TRBJ1-1 and V is TRBV18; possibly TRBD1 for D (5 bases). Trimming pared 6 bases from V and 5 bases from J, leaving 13 bases between. This CDR3 comprises 13 residues. Germline CDR1 reads KGHSH; CDR2 reads LQKENI. DNA of the CDR3: TGTGCCAGCTCGGTGGGGCAGGAAACTGAAGCTTTCTTT. Its protein is CASSVGQETEAFF.

V gene TRBV4-3 combines with J gene TRBJ1-1; D uncertain. The germline V gene has CDR1 LGHNA and CDR2 YSLEER. V was clipped by 5 bases and J by 1 base, with 14 bases between them. The CDR3 covers 15 residues. The CDR3 spells CASSYEVVRNTEAFF. CDR3 DNA sequence: TGCGCCAGCAGCTATGAGGTGGTCCGGAACACTGAAGCTTTCTTT.

This chain links TRBV7-9 with TRBJ2-3; D might be TRBD1 or TRBD2, each matching 5 bases. V was shortened by 4 bases and J by 0 bases, with 8 bases between the two germline ends. Germline-derived CDR1 and CDR2 are SEHNR and FQNEAQ (reference sequence). This CDR3 region has 14 residues. CDR3 in amino acids: CASSWGFSTDTQYF. Here the CDR3 DNA reads TGTGCCAGCAGCTGGGGGTTTAGCACAGATACGCAGTATTTT.

This rearrangement joins TRBV4-3 to TRBJ2-1, with D unresolved. Per the germline V gene, CDR1 is LGHNA and CDR2 is YSLEER. The CDR3 is made up of 19 amino acids. V was pared by 0 bases and J by 0 bases, with 18 bases between. This CDR3 reads CASSQDAVTGGFSYNEQFF. Written as DNA, the CDR3 is TGCGCCAGCAGCCAAGATGCCGTTACGGGCGGATTCTCCTACAATGAGCAGTTCTTC.

The chain joins TRBV5-1 to TRBJ1-2, with D perhaps TRBD1 (5 bases). Germline V gives CDR1 SGHRS, CDR2 YFSETQ. The CDR3 runs 15 residues. V lost 4 bases to trimming and J lost 1 base, with 14 bases between them. The CDR3 sequence is CASSPYGDLNYGYTF. CDR3 coding DNA: TGCGCCAGCAGCCCCTATGGGGACCTTAACTATGGCTACACCTTC.

The rearrangement links TRBV5-6 to TRBJ1-3, with 7 bases that match TRBD1. Germline loops: CDR1 SGHDT, CDR2 YYEEEE. V trimming: 4 bases; J trimming: 0 bases; junction bases outside the gene matches: 10. This CDR3 is built from 17 residues. Written as DNA, the CDR3 is TGTGCCAGCAGCCATAGGACAGGCTATTTCTCTGGAAACACCATATATTTT. Protein: CASSHRTGYFSGNTIYF.

The J gene is TRBJ1-5, the V gene TRBV5-5; TRBD1 is a possible D gene (5 bases). The CDR3 is 14 residues long. Germline V gene sequence: CDR1 SGHKS, CDR2 YYEKEE (reference sequence). The germline V and J ends were trimmed by 1 base and 6 bases, with 11 bases remaining between them. Here the CDR3 reads CASSLRGSGQPQHF. CDR3 in DNA: TGTGCCAGCAGCTTGCGGGGCAGTGGTCAGCCCCAGCATTTT.

The rearrangement links TRBV6-6 to TRBJ2-4; TRBD1 matches at 7 bases. The CDR3 has 14 amino acids. The V gene end was trimmed by 4 bases and the J gene end by 3 bases; junction bases not matched to a gene: 3. Germline V gene sequence: CDR1 MNHNY, CDR2 SVGAGI (reference sequence). CDR3 amino acids: CASSLAGGKNIQYF. The CDR3 bases are TGTGCCAGCAGTTTGGCAGGGGGCAAAAACATTCAGTACTTC.

CDR3 coding DNA: TGTGCCAGCAGCCAAACGCGGGGAACAGATACGCAGTATTTT. It is translated as CASSQTRGTDTQYF. The rearrangement uses TRBV3-1 (or the pseudogene TRBV3-2) and TRBJ2-3, with D maybe TRBD2 (6 bases). There are 14 residues in the CDR3. Germline CDR1 is LGHDT and CDR2 is YNNKEL (reference sequence). Trimming shortened V by 2 bases and J by 3 bases, and 9 bases separated the two germline ends.

This chain joins TRBV10-1 and TRBJ1-1; D unclear. The germline V gene has CDR1 WNHNN and CDR2 SYGVQD (reference sequence). V lost 0 bases to trimming and J lost 0 bases, with 2 bases between them. The CDR3 has 13 residues. CDR3 in amino acids: CASSESMNTEAFF. The DNA for the CDR3 is TGCGCCAGCAGTGAGTCTATGAACACTGAAGCTTTCTTT.

The V gene is TRBV27, the J gene TRBJ1-2; D call uncertain. Germline CDR1 is MNHEY and CDR2 is SMNVEV (reference sequence). Trimming left V 4 bases short and J 7 bases short, with 10 bases between. The length of the CDR3 is 12 residues. The CDR3 here is CASSSRGGGYTF. The CDR3 bases are TGTGCCAGCAGTTCCCGGGGAGGTGGCTACACCTTC.

J is TRBJ1-6 and V is TRBV7-2, with 9 bases fitting TRBD1. Germline CDR1 SGHTA, CDR2 FQGNSA. Trimming cost V 3 bases and J 7 bases; bases outside gene matches: 4. This CDR3 comprises 15 residues. CDR3 DNA: TGTGCCAGCAGCTTCGCGGGACAGGGAAATTCACCCCTCCACTTT. Translated: CASSFAGQGNSPLHF.

The V and J genes are TRBV7-2 and TRBJ2-2, with D possibly TRBD1 on 5 matching bases. This CDR3 region has 14 residues. Germline CDR1 SGHTA, CDR2 FQGNSA. Trimming shortened V by 1 base and J by 5 bases, and 8 bases separated the two germline ends. CDR3 region: CASSLVDRTGELFF. DNA of the CDR3: TGTGCCAGCAGCTTAGTCGACAGAACCGGGGAGCTGTTTTTT.